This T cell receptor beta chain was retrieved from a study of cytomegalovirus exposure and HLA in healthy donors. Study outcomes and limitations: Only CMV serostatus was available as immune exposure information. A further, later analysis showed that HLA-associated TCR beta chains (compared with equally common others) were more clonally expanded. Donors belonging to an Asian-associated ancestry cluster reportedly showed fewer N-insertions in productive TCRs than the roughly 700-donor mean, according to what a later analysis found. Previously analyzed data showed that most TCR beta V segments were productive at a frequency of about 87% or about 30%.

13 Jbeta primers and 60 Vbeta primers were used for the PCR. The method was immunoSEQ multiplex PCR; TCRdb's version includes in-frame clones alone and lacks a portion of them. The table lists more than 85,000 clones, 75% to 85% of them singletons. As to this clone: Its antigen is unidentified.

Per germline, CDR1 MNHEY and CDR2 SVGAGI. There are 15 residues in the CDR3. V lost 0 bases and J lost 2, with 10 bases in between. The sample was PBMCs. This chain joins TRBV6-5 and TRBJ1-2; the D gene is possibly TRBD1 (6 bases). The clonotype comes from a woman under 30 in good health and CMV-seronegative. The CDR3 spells CASSYSTRGNYGYTF. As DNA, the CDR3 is TGTGCCAGCAGTTACTCGACCAGGGGAAACTATGGCTACACCTTC.